The source of this TCR beta chain is a study of blood T cell repertoires in COVID-19. Study background: The analysed material was cDNA or gDNA that came from T cells, B-cell-depleted T cells, or PBMCs.

Cohort placement rested on clinical history that participants reported themselves. Symptom resolution, clearance, or two negative PCRs marked the recovered donors of Cohort 3. TCRdb's copy holds only in-frame clones and misses some; the assay was immunoSEQ multiplex PCR. Of roughly 180,000 clones listed, 75% to 90% were seen once; the top ten hold 6.2%. With 10 bases removed from V and 9 bases from J, the gap between germline ends came to 10 bases. The CDR3 runs to 11 residues. Germline V lookup: CDR1 MNHEY, CDR2 SVGAGI. J is TRBJ1-6 and V is TRBV6-5; the D is unclear. Material for sequencing was PBMCs or T cells enriched from blood (not recorded which). This TCR came from a man between 40 and 49 years old who had recovered from COVID-19. CDR3 region: CATLLSSPLHF. The CDR3 DNA follows: TGTGCCACCCTCTTGTCTTCACCCCTCCACTTT.